The clone carrying this TCR beta chain came up once. The CDR3 totals 13 residues. J lost 4 bases, V lost 0 bases, and 0 bases had no gene match. The germline V gene encodes CDR1 SGHRS and CDR2 YFSETQ. The data belong to a study of T cell changes during pregnancy in multiple sclerosis. Here immunoSEQ multiplex PCR was the method, and the copy in TCRdb shows in-frame clones only, minus some. The sample lists about 80,000 clones; 89% were seen once. The genes are TRBV5-1 and TRBJ1-2, with TRBD1 matching 7 bases. The TCR sequence derives from a female donor with multiple sclerosis, enrolled in a pregnancy study. Sequencing was performed on peripheral blood, taken before pregnancy. As DNA, the CDR3 is TGCGCCAGCAGCTTGGCAGGGGGCTATGGCTACACCTTC. Protein sequence: CASSLAGGYGYTF.